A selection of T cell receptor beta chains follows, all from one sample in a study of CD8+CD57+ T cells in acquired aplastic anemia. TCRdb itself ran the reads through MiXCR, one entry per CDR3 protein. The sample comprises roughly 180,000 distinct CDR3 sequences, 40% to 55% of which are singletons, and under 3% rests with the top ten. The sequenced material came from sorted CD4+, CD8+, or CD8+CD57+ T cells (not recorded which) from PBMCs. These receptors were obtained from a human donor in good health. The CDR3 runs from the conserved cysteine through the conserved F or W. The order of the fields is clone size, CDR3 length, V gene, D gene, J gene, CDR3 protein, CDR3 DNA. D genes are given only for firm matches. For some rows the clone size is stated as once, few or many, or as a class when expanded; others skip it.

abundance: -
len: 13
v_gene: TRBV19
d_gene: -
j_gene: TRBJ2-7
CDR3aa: CASRGQGFEEQYF
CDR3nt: TGTGCCAGTAGGGGCCAGGGGTTTGAAGAGCAGTACTTC

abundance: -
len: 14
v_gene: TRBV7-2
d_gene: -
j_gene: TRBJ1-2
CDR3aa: CASSRPGGVYGYTF
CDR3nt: TGTGCCAGCAGCCGGCCGGGGGGGGTTTATGGCTACACCTTC

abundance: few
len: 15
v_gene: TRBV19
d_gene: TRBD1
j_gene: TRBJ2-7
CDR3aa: CASSMQTGAHHEQYF
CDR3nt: TGTGCCAGTAGTATGCAGACAGGGGCTCACCACGAGCAGTACTTC

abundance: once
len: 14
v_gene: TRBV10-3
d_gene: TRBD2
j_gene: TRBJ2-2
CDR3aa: CAISEAGGTGELFF
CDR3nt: TGTGCCATCAGTGAAGCGGGAGGCACCGGGGAGCTGTTTTTT

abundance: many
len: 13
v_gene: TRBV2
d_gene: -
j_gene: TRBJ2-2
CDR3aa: CASAGANTGELFF
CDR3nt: TGTGCCAGCGCGGGCGCGAACACCGGGGAGCTGTTTTTT

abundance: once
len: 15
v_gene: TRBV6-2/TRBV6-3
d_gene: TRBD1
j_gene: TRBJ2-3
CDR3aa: CASRAGQGSTDTQYF
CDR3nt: TGTGCCAGCAGGGCCGGACAGGGAAGCACAGATACGCAGTATTTT

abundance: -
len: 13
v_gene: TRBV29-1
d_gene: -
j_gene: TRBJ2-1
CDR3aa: CSVVRGPYNEQFF
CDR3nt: TGCAGCGTTGTGCGGGGGCCATACAATGAGCAGTTCTTC

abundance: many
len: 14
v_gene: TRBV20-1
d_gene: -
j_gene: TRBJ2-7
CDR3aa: CSATGRQSSYEQYF
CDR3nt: TGCAGTGCGACGGGACGCCAGAGCTCCTACGAGCAGTACTTC

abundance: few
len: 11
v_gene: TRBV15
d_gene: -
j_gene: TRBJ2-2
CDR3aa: CATSSVGELFF
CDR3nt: TGTGCCACCAGCAGCGTCGGGGAGCTGTTTTTT

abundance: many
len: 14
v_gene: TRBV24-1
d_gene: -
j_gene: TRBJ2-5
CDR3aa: CATSDPGPAETQYF
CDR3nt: TGTGCCACCAGTGACCCGGGGCCCGCAGAGACCCAGTACTTC

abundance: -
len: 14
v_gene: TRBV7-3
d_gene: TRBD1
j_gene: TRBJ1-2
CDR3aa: CASSETGQGYGYTF
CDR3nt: TGTGCCAGCAGCGAGACGGGACAGGGGTATGGCTACACCTTC

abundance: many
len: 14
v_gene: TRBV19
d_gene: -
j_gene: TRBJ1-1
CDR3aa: CASSESPGSTEAFF
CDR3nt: TGTGCCAGTAGTGAGTCCCCGGGGAGCACTGAAGCTTTCTTT

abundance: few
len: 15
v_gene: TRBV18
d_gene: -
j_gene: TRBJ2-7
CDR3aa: CASSPIQDSPYEQYF
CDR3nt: TGTGCCAGCTCACCGATACAGGATTCCCCCTACGAGCAGTACTTC

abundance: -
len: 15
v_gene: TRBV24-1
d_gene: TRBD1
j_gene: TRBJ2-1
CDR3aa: CATSESGQGNNEQFF
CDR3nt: TGTGCCACCAGTGAATCCGGACAGGGTAACAATGAGCAGTTCTTC

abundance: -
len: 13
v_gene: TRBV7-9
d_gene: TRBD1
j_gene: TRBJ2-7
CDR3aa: CASSPGPAGGQYF
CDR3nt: TGTGCCAGCAGCCCAGGGCCCGCAGGGGGGCAGTACTTC

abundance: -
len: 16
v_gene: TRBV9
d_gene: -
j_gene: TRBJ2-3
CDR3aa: CASSAGPRGGLDTQYF
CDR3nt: TGTGCCAGCAGCGCAGGCCCAAGGGGGGGGTTAGATACGCAGTATTTT

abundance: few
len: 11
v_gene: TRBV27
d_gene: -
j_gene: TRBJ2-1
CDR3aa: CASSSYGEQFF
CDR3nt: TGTGCCAGCAGTTCGTACGGTGAGCAGTTCTTC

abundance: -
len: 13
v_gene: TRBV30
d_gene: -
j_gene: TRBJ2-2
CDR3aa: CACRSEGSGELFF
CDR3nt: TGTGCCTGCCGCTCGGAGGGGTCCGGGGAGCTGTTTTTT

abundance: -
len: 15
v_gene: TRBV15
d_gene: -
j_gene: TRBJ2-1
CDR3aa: CATSRDLGISNEQFF
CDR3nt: TGTGCCACCAGCAGAGATTTGGGTATTAGCAATGAGCAGTTCTTC

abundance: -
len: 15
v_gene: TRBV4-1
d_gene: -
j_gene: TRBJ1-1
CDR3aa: CASSQGEATNTEAFF
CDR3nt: TGCGCCAGCAGCCAAGGGGAGGCCACTAACACTGAAGCTTTCTTT

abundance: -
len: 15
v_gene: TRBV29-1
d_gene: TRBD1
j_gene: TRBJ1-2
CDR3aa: CSVSGILQGVHGYTF
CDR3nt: TGCAGCGTCTCAGGAATCCTACAGGGGGTCCATGGCTACACCTTC

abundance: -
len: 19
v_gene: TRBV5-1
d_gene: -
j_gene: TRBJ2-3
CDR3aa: CASSLGVSAGQTRTDTQYF
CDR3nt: TGCGCCAGCAGCTTGGGAGTCTCAGCGGGTCAGACCCGCACAGATACGCAGTATTTT

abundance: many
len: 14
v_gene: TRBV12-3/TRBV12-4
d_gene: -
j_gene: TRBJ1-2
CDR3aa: CASSLSGVSYGYTF
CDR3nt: TGTGCCAGCAGTTTAAGTGGGGTCTCCTATGGCTACACCTTC

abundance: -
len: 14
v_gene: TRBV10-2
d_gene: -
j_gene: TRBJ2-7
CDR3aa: CASRRDTSSYEQYF
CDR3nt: TGCGCCAGCAGGCGGGACACGAGCTCCTACGAGCAGTACTTC

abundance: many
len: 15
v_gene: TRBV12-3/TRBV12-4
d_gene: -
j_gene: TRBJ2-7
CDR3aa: CASSLEGSGSYEQYF
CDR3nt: TGTGCCAGCAGTTTAGAGGGATCTGGGTCCTACGAGCAGTACTTC

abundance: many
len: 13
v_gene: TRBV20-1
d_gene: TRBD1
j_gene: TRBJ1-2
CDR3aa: CSARRETGVFYTF
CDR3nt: TGCAGTGCTAGGAGGGAGACAGGGGTTTTCTACACCTTC

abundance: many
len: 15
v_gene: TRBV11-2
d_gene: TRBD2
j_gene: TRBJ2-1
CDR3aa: CASSFSTSGSHEQFF
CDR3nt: TGTGCCAGCAGCTTCTCGACTAGCGGGAGCCATGAGCAGTTCTTC

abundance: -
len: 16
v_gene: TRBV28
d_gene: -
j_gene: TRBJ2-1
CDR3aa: CASSLSGGLSYNEQFF
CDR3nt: TGTGCCAGCAGTTTATCCGGCGGACTCTCCTACAATGAGCAGTTCTTC

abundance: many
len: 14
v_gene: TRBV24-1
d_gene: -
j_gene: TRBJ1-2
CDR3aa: CATSDEGTVFGYTF
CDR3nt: TGTGCCACCAGTGATGAAGGGACGGTTTTTGGCTACACCTTC

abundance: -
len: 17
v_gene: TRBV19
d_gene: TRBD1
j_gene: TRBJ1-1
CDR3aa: CASRNPGQGRRNTEAFF
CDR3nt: TGTGCCAGTAGAAACCCCGGACAGGGGAGGAGGAACACTGAAGCTTTCTTT

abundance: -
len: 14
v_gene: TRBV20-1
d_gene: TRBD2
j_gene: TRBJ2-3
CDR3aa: CSASGRGSTDTQYF
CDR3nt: TGCAGTGCTAGCGGGAGGGGGAGCACAGATACGCAGTATTTT

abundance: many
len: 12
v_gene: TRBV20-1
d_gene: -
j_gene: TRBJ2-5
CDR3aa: CSAGPRGETQYF
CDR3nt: TGCAGTGCCGGGCCAAGGGGAGAGACCCAGTACTTC

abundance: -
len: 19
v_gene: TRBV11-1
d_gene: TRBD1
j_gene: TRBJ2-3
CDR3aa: CASSFPAKVGTGRVDTQYF
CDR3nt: TGTGCCAGCAGCTTCCCCGCCAAAGTGGGGACAGGGAGAGTGGATACGCAGTATTTT

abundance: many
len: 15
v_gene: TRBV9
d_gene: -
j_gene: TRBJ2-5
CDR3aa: CASSVEGTLQETQYF
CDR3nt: TGTGCCAGCAGCGTAGAAGGGACTCTACAAGAGACCCAGTACTTC

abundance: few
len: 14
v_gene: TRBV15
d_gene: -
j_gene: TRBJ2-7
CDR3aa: CATSRNREFYEQYF
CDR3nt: TGTGCCACCAGCAGGAATAGGGAGTTCTACGAGCAGTACTTC

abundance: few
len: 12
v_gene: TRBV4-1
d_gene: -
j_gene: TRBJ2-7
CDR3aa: CASSQDWYEQYF
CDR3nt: TGCGCCAGCAGCCAAGACTGGTACGAGCAGTACTTC

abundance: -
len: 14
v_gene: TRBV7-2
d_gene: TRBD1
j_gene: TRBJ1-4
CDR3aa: CASSRDRGNEKLFF
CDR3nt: TGTGCCAGCAGCAGAGACAGGGGAAATGAAAAACTGTTTTTT